A single sample gave rise to the 24 T cell receptor beta chains below, sequenced in a study of beta chain features in type 1 diabetes. Expressed TCRB transcripts were sequenced because the isolated RNA had all been reverse transcribed beforehand. TCRdb's copy holds only in-frame clones and misses some; the assay was immunoSEQ multiplex PCR. Of some 330,000 clones in the sample, approximately 10% are singletons; the top ten hold around 0.015%. Sequencing was done on a sample of naive CD4+ T cells from blood. Receptors were obtained from a woman in her 30s in good health.

This clone was observed a handful of times. This rearrangement joins TRBV6-5 to TRBJ2-7, with 9 bases fitting TRBD1. Trimming took 5 bases from V and 3 from J; bases not matched to a gene: 5. Per germline, CDR1 MNHEY and CDR2 SVGAGI. This CDR3 has 14 residues. In DNA, the CDR3 is TGTGCCAGCAGTCCTTGGGACAGGGTCTACGAGCAGTACTTC. This translates into CASSPWDRVYEQYF.

The chain couples TRBV9 to TRBJ2-3, with 7 bases identical to TRBD2. The ends lost 1 base at V and 3 bases at J; junction bases unmatched: 5. Germline CDR1 is SGDLS and CDR2 is YYNGEE. The length of the CDR3 is 15 residues. The CDR3 DNA is TGTGCCAGCAGCGTAACTGGCGGGAGAACAGATACGCAGTATTTT. It yields the protein CASSVTGGRTDTQYF.

The chain carries TRBV7-9 and TRBJ1-2; D is undetermined. The CDR3 is 15 amino acids. CDR1 is SEHNR, CDR2 FQNEAQ, per germline (reference sequence). The V and J ends lost 5 bases and 4 bases respectively, with 17 bases between them. The CDR3 region is CASSKTVEEVYGYTF. CDR3 bases: TGTGCCAGCAGCAAGACCGTTGAGGAGGTCTATGGCTACACCTTC.

This rearrangement joins TRBV7-9 to TRBJ2-1; possibly TRBD1 for D (5 bases). Germline V lookup: CDR1 SEHNR, CDR2 FQNEAQ (reference sequence). Trimming removed 1 base from V and 8 bases from J, with 12 bases in between. The CDR3 is 14 amino acids. CDR3 coding DNA: TGTGCCAGCAGCTTAGAGGTAGGGGTCCATGAGCAGTTCTTC. Protein product: CASSLEVGVHEQFF.

This clone appeared a few times. V and J are TRBV6-5 and TRBJ2-3; tentatively, D is TRBD2 (6 bases). Per germline, CDR1 MNHEY and CDR2 SVGAGI. The CDR3 consists of 11 residues. The ends were cut back, 10 bases at V and 7 bases at J, with 12 bases in the middle. The CDR3 DNA follows: TGTGCCACCTGGGGGGTGAATACGCAGTATTTT. It specifies CATWGVNTQYF.

The chain employs TRBV9 and TRBJ2-1; D possibly corresponds to TRBD1 (6 bases). Germline V gene lookup returns CDR1 SGDLS and CDR2 YYNGEE. There are 13 residues in the CDR3. V dropped 3 bases and J dropped 4 bases, with 8 bases sitting between them. CDR3 residues: CASSDQGYNEQFF. The CDR3 DNA is TGTGCCAGCAGCGACCAGGGGTACAATGAGCAGTTCTTC.

V gene TRBV10-3 combines with J gene TRBJ2-6, with no clear D. Germline CDR1 is ENHRY and CDR2 is SYGVKD. This CDR3 is 15 amino acids long. V was trimmed by 3 bases and J by 0 bases, leaving 6 bases between them. The CDR3: CAISDLVSGANVLTF. For the CDR3, the DNA is TGTGCCATCAGTGATTTAGTCTCTGGGGCCAACGTCCTGACTTTC.

J is TRBJ2-5 and V is TRBV30, with a tentative D call TRBD1 (6 bases). The CDR3 extends over 12 amino acids. The V end was cut by 8 bases, the J end by 2 bases, with 12 bases between. CDR1 and CDR2 (germline): GTSNPN, SVGIG (reference sequence). The CDR3 DNA is TGTGCCGGAATGGGGGCTCAAGAGACCCAGTACTTC. Protein sequence: CAGMGAQETQYF. The full variable domain, in which reference TRBV30 and TRBJ2-5 provide the parts outside the CDR3, is SQTIHQWPATLVQPVGSPLSLECTVEGTSNPNLYWYRQAAGRGLQLLFYSVGIGQISSEVPQNLSASRPQDRQFILSSKKLLLSDSGFYLCAGMGAQETQYFGPGTRLLVL.

The V gene is TRBV29-1, the J gene TRBJ1-1; D unresolved. The germline CDR1 and CDR2 sequences are SQVTM and ANQGSEA. The V gene lost 4 bases and the J gene lost 5 bases, with 14 bases spanning the gap. The CDR3 loop spans 13 amino acids. Written as DNA, the CDR3 is TGCAGCGTTGTGACTTCTTCCGGAACTGAAGCTTTCTTT. Residues: CSVVTSSGTEAFF. Using reference TRBV29-1 and TRBJ1-1 for the parts outside the CDR3, the full variable domain is SAVISQKPSRDICQRGTSLTIQCQVDSQVTMMFWYRQQPGQSLTLIATANQGSEATYESGFVIDKFPISRPNLTFSTLTVSNMSPEDSSIYLCSVVTSSGTEAFFGQGTRLTVV.

In this sample, this clone turned up a few times. This sequence joins TRBV6-7 and TRBJ2-7; the D gene is possibly TRBD2 (6 bases). TRBV6-7 is placed among ORFs of uncertain function. This CDR3 has 13 amino acids. V lost 2 bases, J lost 4 bases, and 9 bases lay in between. The CDR3 reads CASSYRGRYEQYF. The CDR3 DNA reads TGTGCCAGCAGTTACCGGGGGAGGTACGAGCAGTACTTC.

The J gene is TRBJ1-5, the V gene TRBV5-1; D perhaps matches TRBD1 (6 bases). The CDR3 extends over 14 amino acids. Germline CDR1 and CDR2: SGHRS and YFSETQ. Trimming left V 6 bases short and J 4 bases short, with 14 bases between. Written as DNA, the CDR3 is TGCGCCAGCACCCGGGGACAAAGTAATCAGCCCCAGCATTTT. Protein: CASTRGQSNQPQHF.

J is TRBJ2-5 and V is TRBV30, with TRBD1 matching over 7 bases. This CDR3 region has 13 residues. Germline CDR1 and CDR2: GTSNPN and SVGIG (reference sequence). Trimming cost V 3 bases and J 4 bases; bases outside gene matches: 5. CDR3 nucleotide sequence: TGTGCCTGGAGGTCAGGGGGTCGAGAGACCCAGTACTTC. It yields the protein CAWRSGGRETQYF.

This chain links TRBV30 with TRBJ2-7, with 14 bases that match TRBD2. Per the germline V gene, CDR1 is GTSNPN and CDR2 is SVGIG (reference sequence). Losses at the gene ends were 4 bases for V and 5 bases for J; bases not matched to a gene: 10. The CDR3 spans 16 residues. The CDR3 DNA reads TGTGCCTGGAAGACCCAGGGACTAGCGGGAGAGAACGAGCAGTACTTC. Amino acids: CAWKTQGLAGENEQYF.

The V call is TRBV9, the J call TRBJ2-2, with TRBD1 identical over 8 bases. Germline lookup yields CDR1 SGDLS and CDR2 YYNGEE. The CDR3 length is 14 residues. With V trimmed by 7 bases and J by 3 bases, 5 bases remained unmatched. CDR3 nucleotides: TGTGCCAGCCGGACAGGGAAAGACACCGGGGAGCTGTTTTTT. Amino acid sequence: CASRTGKDTGELFF.

The V call is TRBV5-1, the J call TRBJ2-1; 10 bases line up with TRBD2. Germline trimming cut 6 bases from V and 2 bases from J; bases unmatched to any gene: 5. The CDR3 runs 15 residues. Germline CDR1 reads SGHRS; CDR2 reads YFSETQ. The CDR3 DNA follows: TGCGCCAGCACCTCAGCGGGAGGGCCCTACAATGAGCAGTTCTTC. Its protein is CASTSAGGPYNEQFF.

This clone was counted between two and nine times. The chain uses TRBV4-3 and TRBJ2-2, with D hard to call. V dropped 0 bases and J dropped 4 bases, with 15 bases sitting between them. CDR3 size: 17 residues. Germline V gene sequence: CDR1 LGHNA, CDR2 YSLEER. CDR3: CASSQERRLGVTGELFF. Here the CDR3 DNA reads TGCGCCAGCAGCCAAGAACGTCGGCTGGGCGTCACCGGGGAGCTGTTTTTT.

This clone was counted only a few times. V gene TRBV29-1 combines with J gene TRBJ1-1, with 9 nucleotides matching TRBD1. J was trimmed by 1 base and V by 7 bases; bases with no gene match: 4. The CDR3 loop spans 13 amino acids. Germline V CDR1 and CDR2: SQVTM, ANQGSEA. The CDR3 DNA reads TGCAGCGCAGAGACAGGGGGGAACACTGAAGCTTTCTTT. Its translation is CSAETGGNTEAFF.

The chain couples TRBV18 to TRBJ2-1, with 7 bases matching TRBD2. Germline V gene data show CDR1 as KGHSH and CDR2 as LQKENI. J lost 8 bases, V lost 0 bases, and 10 bases had no gene match. The CDR3 is 16 residues long. The chain's CDR3 is CASSPPGRALDDEQFF. CDR3 DNA sequence: TGTGCCAGCTCACCACCGGGGAGGGCCTTAGACGATGAGCAGTTCTTC. The variable domain in full, with the rest retrieved from reference TRBV18 and TRBJ2-1, is NAGVMQNPRHLVRRRGQEARLRCSPMKGHSHVYWYRQLPEEGLKFMVYLQKENIIDESGMPKERFSAEFPKEGPSILRIQQVVRGDSAAYFCASSPPGRALDDEQFFGPGTRLTVL.

This clone was recorded a few times. The chain recombines TRBV6-5 with TRBJ2-7; D unclear. The CDR3 is made up of 14 amino acids. Germline lookup yields CDR1 MNHEY and CDR2 SVGAGI. V dropped 3 bases and J dropped 4 bases, with 13 bases sitting between them. DNA of the CDR3: TGTGCCAGCAGTTATCAGGCATTTTTTTACGAGCAGTACTTC. Translating it yields CASSYQAFFYEQYF.

In its sample, this clone was seen a few times. This chain joins TRBV10-3 and TRBJ2-5; no definite D call. V lost 4 bases and J lost 1, with 7 bases in between. CDR3 size: 13 residues. CDR1 and CDR2 from the germline V gene are ENHRY and SYGVKD. CDR3 DNA sequence: TGTGCCATCAGTGCCCCTACCCAAGAGACCCAGTACTTC. The encoded protein is CAISAPTQETQYF.

The chain employs TRBV7-9 and TRBJ2-1; D is undetermined. The CDR3 consists of 13 residues. Trimming shortened V by 1 base and J by 7 bases, and 8 bases separated the two germline ends. The germline CDR1 and CDR2 sequences are SEHNR and FQNEAQ (reference sequence). The CDR3 loop is CASSLVLANEQFF. In DNA, the CDR3 is TGTGCCAGCAGCTTAGTATTGGCAAATGAGCAGTTCTTC. Full variable domain (rest looked up from reference TRBV7-9 and TRBJ2-1): DTGVSQNPRHKITKRGQNVTFRCDPISEHNRLYWYRQTLGQGPEFLTYFQNEAQLEKSRLLSDRFSAERPKGSFSTLEIQRTEQGDSAMYLCASSLVLANEQFFGPGTRLTVL.

This clone was seen more than once but under ten times. This sequence joins TRBV30 and TRBJ1-3; D unclear. With 4 bases removed from V and 0 bases from J, the gap between germline ends came to 4 bases. The CDR3 has 12 residues. Germline CDR1 GTSNPN, CDR2 SVGIG (reference sequence). The CDR3 region is CAWKLSGNTIYF. As DNA, the CDR3 is TGTGCCTGGAAACTCTCTGGAAACACCATATATTTT.

The sample holds a few counts of this clone. CDR3 coding DNA: TGTGCCAGCAGCTTTTCGGGCACCGGGGAGCTGTTTTTT. Translation gives CASSFSGTGELFF. The chain carries TRBV7-3 and TRBJ2-2; no reliable D call. V was clipped by 3 bases and J by 4 bases, with 6 bases between them. Germline V CDR1 and CDR2: SGHTA, FQGTGA. The CDR3 has 13 residues.

The V call is TRBV6-5, the J call TRBJ1-5, with D unclear. The CDR3 length is 13 residues. Deletions cut 6 bases from V and 4 bases from J, with 10 bases between. Looked up from germline, CDR1 is MNHEY and CDR2 is SVGAGI. The CDR3 loop is CASSPRENQPQHF. CDR3 DNA sequence: TGTGCCAGCAGCCCAAGAGAGAATCAGCCCCAGCATTTT.